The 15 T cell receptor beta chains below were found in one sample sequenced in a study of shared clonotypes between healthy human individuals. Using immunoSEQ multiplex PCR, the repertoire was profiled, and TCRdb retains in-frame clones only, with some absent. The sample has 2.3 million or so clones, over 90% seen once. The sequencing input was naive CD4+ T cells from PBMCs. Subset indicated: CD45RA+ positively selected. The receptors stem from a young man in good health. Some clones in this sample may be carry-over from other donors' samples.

Here the CDR3 DNA reads TGTGCCACCAGCAGGGTATTGACCGGGGAGCTGTTTTTT. Encoded protein: CATSRVLTGELFF. This sequence joins TRBV15 and TRBJ2-2, with unresolved D. The CDR3 totals 13 residues. Germline CDR1 LNHNV, CDR2 YYDKDF (reference sequence). The V gene lost 3 bases and the J gene lost 5 bases, with 7 bases spanning the gap.

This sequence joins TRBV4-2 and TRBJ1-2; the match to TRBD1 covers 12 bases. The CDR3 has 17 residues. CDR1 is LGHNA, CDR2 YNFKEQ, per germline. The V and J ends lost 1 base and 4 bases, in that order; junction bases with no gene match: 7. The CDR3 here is CASSQVLPGQGAYGYTF. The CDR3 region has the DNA TGTGCCAGCAGCCAAGTACTACCGGGACAGGGGGCCTATGGCTACACCTTC.

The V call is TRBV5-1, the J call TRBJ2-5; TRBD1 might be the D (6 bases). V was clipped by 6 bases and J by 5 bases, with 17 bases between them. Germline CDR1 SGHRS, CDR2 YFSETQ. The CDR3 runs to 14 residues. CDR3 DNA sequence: TGCGCCAGCACTACCCGAGGGGGAGAGGAGACCCAGTACTTC. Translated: CASTTRGGEETQYF.

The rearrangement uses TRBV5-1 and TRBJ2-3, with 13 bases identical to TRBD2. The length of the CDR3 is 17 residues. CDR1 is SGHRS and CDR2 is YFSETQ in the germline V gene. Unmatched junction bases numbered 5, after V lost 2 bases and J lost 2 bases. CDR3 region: CASSLGTSGITTDTQYF. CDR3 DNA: TGCGCCAGCAGCTTAGGGACTAGCGGGATTACCACAGATACGCAGTATTTT.

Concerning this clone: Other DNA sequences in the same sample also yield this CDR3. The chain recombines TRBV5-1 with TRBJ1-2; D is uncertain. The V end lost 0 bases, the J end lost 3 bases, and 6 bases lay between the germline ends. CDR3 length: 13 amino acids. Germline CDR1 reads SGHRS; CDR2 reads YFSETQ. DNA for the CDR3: TGCGCCAGCAGCTTGGTACCGGACTATGGCTACACCTTC. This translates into CASSLVPDYGYTF.

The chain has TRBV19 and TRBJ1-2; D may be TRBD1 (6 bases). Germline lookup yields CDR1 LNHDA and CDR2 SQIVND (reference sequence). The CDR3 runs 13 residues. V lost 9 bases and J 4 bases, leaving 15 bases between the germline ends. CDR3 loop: CASRLQGSYGYTF. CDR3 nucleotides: TGTGCCAGCAGACTCCAGGGGTCCTATGGCTACACCTTC.

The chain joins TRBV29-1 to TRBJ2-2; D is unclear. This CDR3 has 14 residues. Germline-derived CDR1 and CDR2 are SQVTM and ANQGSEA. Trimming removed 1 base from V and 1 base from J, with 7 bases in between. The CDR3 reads CSVEGDWNTGELFF. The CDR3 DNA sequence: TGCAGCGTTGAAGGGGATTGGAACACCGGGGAGCTGTTTTTT.

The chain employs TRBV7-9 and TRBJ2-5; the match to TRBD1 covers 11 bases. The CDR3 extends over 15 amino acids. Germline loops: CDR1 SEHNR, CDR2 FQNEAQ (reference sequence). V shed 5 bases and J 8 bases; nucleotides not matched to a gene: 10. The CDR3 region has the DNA TGTGCCAGCAGCCCCCGGACAGGGGGCATTAGAACCCAGTACTTC. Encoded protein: CASSPRTGGIRTQYF. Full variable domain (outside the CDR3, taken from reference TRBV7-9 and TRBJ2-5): DTGVSQNPRHKITKRGQNVTFRCDPISEHNRLYWYRQTLGQGPEFLTYFQNEAQLEKSRLLSDRFSAERPKGSFSTLEIQRTEQGDSAMYLCASSPRTGGIRTQYFGPGTRLLVL.

The CDR3 sequence: CAIKSSALHTDTQYF. In DNA form, the CDR3 reads TGTGCCATCAAATCTAGCGCCTTACACACAGATACGCAGTATTTT. The V gene is TRBV5-4, the J gene TRBJ2-3, with a tentative D call TRBD2 (6 bases). CDR3 length: 15 residues. V was clipped by 9 bases and J by 2 bases, with 19 bases between them. Germline CDR1 is SGHNT and CDR2 is YYREEE (reference sequence).

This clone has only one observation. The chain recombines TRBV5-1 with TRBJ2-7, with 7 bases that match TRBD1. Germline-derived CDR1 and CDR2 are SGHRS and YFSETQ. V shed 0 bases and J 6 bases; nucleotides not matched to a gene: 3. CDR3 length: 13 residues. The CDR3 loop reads CASSLGGGTEQYF. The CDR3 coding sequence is TGCGCCAGCAGCTTGGGAGGGGGCACCGAGCAGTACTTC.

The CDR3 loop reads CASIGTVGRDQPQHF. The CDR3 bases are TGTGCCAGCATCGGCACAGTAGGTCGGGATCAGCCCCAGCATTTT. The V gene is TRBV6-6, the J gene TRBJ1-5; the D is unclear. The CDR3 is 15 residues long. The V and J ends lost 7 bases and 5 bases respectively, with 18 bases between them. Germline CDR1 and CDR2: MNHNY and SVGAGI (reference sequence).

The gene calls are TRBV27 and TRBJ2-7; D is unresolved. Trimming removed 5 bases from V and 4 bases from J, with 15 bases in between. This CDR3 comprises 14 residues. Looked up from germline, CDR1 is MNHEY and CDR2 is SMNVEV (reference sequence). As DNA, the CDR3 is TGTGCCAGCAGTACCAGACTCCTGCCTTACGAGCAGTACTTC. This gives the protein CASSTRLLPYEQYF.

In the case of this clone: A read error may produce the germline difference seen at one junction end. In DNA form, the CDR3 reads TGTGCCAGCAGCCCGGACAGTCCCTACGTGCAGTACTTC. Amino acid sequence: CASSPDSPYVQYF. The chain couples TRBV6-5 to TRBJ2-7; tentatively, D is TRBD1 (6 bases). Germline assignment: CDR1 MNHEY and CDR2 SVGAGI. The CDR3 is made up of 13 amino acids.

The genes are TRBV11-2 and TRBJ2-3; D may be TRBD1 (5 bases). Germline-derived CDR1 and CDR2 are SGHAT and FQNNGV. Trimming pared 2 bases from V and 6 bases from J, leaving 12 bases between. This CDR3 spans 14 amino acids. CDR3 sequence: CASSLPQGSDTQYF. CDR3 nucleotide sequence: TGTGCCAGCAGCTTACCTCAGGGTAGCGATACGCAGTATTTT. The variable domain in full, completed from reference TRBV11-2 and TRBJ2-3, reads EAGVAQSPRYKIIEKRQSVAFWCNPISGHATLYWYQQILGQGPKLLIQFQNNGVVDDSQLPKDRFSAERLKGVDSTLKIQPAKLEDSAVYLCASSLPQGSDTQYFGPGTRLTVL.

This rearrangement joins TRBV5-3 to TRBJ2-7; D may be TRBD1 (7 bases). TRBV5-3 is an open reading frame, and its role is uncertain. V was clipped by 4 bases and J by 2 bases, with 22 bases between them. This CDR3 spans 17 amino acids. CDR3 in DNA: TGTGCCAGAAGCCCGAGAGATGTCGCAGGGGGGACCTACGAGCAGTACTTC. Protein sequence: CARSPRDVAGGTYEQYF.